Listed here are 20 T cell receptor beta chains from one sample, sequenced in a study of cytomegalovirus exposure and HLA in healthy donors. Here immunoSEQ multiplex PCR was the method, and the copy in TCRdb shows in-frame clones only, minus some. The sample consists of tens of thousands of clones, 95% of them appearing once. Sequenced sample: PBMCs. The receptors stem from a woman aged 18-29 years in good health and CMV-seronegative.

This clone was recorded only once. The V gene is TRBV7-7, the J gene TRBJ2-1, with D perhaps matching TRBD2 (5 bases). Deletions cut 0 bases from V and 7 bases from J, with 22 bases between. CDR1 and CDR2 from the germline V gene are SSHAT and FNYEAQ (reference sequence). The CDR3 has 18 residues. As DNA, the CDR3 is TGTGCCAGCAGCTTAGCTAATGTGGGAGACTACGGGGAAAATGAGCAGTTCTTC. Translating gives CASSLANVGDYGENEQFF.

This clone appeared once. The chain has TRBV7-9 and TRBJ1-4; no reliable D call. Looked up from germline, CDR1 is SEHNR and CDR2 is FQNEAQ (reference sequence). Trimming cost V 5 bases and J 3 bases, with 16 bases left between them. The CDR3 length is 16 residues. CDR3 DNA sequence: TGTGCCAGCAGCCACGGTACCCTCGGGTCTAATGAAAAACTGTTTTTT. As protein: CASSHGTLGSNEKLFF.

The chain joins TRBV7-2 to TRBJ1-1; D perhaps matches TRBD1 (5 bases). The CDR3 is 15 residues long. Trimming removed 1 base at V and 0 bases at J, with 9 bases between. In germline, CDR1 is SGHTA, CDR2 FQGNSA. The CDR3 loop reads CASSLGGGMNTEAFF. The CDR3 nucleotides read TGTGCCAGCAGCTTAGGGGGGGGTATGAACACTGAAGCTTTCTTT.

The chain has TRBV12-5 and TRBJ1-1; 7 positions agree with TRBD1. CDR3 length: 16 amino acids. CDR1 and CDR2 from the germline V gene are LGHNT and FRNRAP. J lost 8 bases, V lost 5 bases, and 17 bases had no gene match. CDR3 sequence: CASGPSLGRGELEAFF. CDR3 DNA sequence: TGTGCTAGTGGTCCCTCACTGGGCAGGGGGGAATTAGAAGCTTTCTTT.

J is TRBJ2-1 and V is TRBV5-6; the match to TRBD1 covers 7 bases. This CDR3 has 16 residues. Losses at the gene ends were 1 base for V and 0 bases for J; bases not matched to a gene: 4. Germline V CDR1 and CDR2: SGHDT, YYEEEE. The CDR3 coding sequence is TGTGCCAGCAGCTTGCCGGGACAGAGCTCCTACAATGAGCAGTTCTTC. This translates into CASSLPGQSSYNEQFF. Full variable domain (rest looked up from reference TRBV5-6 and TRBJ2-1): DAGVTQSPTHLIKTRGQQVTLRCSPKSGHDTVSWYQQALGQGPQFIFQYYEEEERQRGNFPDRFSGHQFPNYSSELNVNALLLGDSALYLCASSLPGQSSYNEQFFGPGTRLTVL.

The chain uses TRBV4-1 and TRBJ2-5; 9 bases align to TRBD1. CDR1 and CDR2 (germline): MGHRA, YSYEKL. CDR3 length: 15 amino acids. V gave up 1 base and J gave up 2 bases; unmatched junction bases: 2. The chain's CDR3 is CASSQGQGGQETQYF. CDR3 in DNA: TGCGCCAGCAGCCAAGGACAGGGGGGACAAGAGACCCAGTACTTC.

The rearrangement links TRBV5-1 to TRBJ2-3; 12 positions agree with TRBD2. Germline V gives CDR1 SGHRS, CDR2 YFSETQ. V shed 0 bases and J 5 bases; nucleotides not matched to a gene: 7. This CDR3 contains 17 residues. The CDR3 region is CASSLAPGLAGRDTQYF. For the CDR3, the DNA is TGCGCCAGCAGCTTGGCCCCAGGACTAGCGGGAAGAGATACGCAGTATTTT.

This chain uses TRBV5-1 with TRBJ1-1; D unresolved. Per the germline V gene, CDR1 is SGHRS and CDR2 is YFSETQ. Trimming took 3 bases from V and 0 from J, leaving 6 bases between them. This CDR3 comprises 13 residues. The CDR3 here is CASSSGLNTEAFF. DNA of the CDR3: TGCGCCAGCAGCTCGGGATTGAACACTGAAGCTTTCTTT.

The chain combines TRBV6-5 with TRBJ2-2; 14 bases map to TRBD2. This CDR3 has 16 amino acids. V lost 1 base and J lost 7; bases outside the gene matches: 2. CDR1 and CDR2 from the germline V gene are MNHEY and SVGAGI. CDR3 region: CASSYLGTSGGGELFF. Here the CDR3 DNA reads TGTGCCAGCAGTTACTTGGGGACTAGCGGGGGCGGGGAGCTGTTTTTT.

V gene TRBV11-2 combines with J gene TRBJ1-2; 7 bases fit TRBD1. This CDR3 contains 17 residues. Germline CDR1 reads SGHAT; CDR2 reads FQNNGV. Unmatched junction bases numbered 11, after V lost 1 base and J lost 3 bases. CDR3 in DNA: TGTGCCAGCAGCTTAGCTTTTCCAGGGGGTTTTGACTATGGCTACACCTTC. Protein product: CASSLAFPGGFDYGYTF.

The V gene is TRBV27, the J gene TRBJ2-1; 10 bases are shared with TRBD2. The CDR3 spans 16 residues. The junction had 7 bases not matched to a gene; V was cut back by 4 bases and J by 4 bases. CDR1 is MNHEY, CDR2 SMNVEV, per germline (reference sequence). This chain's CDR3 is CASSYTSGIVYNEQFF. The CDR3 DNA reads TGTGCCAGCAGTTACACTAGCGGGATTGTATACAATGAGCAGTTCTTC.

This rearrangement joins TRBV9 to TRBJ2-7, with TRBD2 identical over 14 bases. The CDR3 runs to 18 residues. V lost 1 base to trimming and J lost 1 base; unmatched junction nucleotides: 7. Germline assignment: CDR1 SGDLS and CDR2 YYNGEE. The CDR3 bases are TGTGCCAGCAGCGTAAACCCCGGGACTAGCGGGGGTTCCTACGAGCAGTACTTC. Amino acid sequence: CASSVNPGTSGGSYEQYF. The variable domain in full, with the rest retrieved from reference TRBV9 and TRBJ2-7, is DSGVTQTPKHLITATGQRVTLRCSPRSGDLSVYWYQQSLDQGLQFLIQYYNGEERAKGNILERFSAQQFPDLHSELNLSSLELGDSALYFCASSVNPGTSGGSYEQYFGPGTRLTVT.

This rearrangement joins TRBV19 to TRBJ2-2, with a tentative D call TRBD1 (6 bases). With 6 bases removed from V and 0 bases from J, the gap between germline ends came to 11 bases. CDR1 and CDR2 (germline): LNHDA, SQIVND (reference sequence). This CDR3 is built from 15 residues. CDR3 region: CASRRDNANTGELFF. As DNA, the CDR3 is TGTGCCAGTAGAAGGGACAACGCGAACACCGGGGAGCTGTTTTTT.

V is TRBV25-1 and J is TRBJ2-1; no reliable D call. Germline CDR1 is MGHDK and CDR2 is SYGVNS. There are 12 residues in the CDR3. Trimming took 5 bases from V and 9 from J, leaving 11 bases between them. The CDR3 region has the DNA TGTGCCAGCAGTCGAATAAATAGTGAGCAGTTCTTC. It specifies CASSRINSEQFF. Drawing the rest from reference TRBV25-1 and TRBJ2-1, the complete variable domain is EADIYQTPRYLVIGTGKKITLECSQTMGHDKMYWYQQDPGMELHLIHYSYGVNSTEKGDLSSESTVSRIRTEHFPLTLESARPSHTSQYLCASSRINSEQFFGPGTRLTVL.

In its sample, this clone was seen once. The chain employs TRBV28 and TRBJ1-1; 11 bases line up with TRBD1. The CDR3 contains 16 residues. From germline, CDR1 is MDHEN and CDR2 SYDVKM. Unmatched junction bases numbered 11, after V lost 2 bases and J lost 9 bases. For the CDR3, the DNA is TGTGCCAGCAGTTTAGTTCGCTCCGGGACAGGGGGAAAAGCTTTCTTT. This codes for CASSLVRSGTGGKAFF.

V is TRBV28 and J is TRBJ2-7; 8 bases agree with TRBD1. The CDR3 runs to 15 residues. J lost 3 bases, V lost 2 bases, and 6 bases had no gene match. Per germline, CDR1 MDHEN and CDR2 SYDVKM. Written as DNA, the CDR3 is TGTGCCAGCAGTTTAGCAGGGGGCAATGACTACGAGCAGTACTTC. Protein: CASSLAGGNDYEQYF. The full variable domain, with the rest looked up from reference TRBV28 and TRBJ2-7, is DVKVTQSSRYLVKRTGEKVFLECVQDMDHENMFWYRQDPGLGLRLIYFSYDVKMKEKGDIPEGYSVSREKKERFSLILESASTNQTSMYLCASSLAGGNDYEQYFGPGTRLTVT.

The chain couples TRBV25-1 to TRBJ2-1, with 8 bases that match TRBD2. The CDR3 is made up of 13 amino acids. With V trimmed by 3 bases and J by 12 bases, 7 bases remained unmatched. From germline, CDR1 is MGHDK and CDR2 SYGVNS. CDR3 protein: CASSEASGLGQFF. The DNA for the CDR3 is TGTGCCAGCAGTGAGGCTAGCGGGCTTGGGCAGTTCTTC.

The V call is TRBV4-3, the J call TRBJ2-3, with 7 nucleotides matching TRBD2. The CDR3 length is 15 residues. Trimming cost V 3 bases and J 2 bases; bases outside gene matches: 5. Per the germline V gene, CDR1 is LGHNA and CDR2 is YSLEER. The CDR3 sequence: CASSQLAVNTDTQYF. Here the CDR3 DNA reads TGCGCCAGCAGCCAGCTAGCGGTGAACACAGATACGCAGTATTTT.

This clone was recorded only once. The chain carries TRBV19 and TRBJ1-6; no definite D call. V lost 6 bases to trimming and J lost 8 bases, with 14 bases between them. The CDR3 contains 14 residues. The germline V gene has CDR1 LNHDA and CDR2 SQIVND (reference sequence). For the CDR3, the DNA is TGTGCCAGTAGCCCAAGGTCGGAGGATTCACCCCTCCACTTT. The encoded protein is CASSPRSEDSPLHF.

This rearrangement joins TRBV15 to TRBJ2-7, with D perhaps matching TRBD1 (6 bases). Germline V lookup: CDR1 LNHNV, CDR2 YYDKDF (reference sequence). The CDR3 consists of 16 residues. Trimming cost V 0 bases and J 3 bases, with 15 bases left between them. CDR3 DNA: TGTGCCACCAGCAGAGAGAAAACAGGGCTCGGCTACGAGCAGTACTTC. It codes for CATSREKTGLGYEQYF. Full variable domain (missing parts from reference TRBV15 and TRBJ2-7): DAMVIQNPRYQVTQFGKPVTLSCSQTLNHNVMYWYQQKSSQAPKLLFHYYDKDFNNEADTPDNFQSRRPNTSFCFLDIRSPGLGDTAMYLCATSREKTGLGYEQYFGPGTRLTVT.